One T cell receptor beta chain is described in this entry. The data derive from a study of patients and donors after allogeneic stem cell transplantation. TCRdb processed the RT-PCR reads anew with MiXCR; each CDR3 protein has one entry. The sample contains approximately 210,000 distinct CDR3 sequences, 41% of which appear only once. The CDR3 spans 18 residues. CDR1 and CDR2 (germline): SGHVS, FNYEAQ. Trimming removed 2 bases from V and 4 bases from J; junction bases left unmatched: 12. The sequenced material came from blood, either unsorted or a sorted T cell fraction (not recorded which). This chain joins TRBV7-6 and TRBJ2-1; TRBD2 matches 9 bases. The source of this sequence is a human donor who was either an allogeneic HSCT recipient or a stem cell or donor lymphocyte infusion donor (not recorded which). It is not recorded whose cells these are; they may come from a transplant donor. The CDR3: CASSLRGDSGRPYNEQFF. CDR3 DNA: TGTGCCAGCAGCTTAAGGGGGGATAGCGGGAGACCTTACAATGAGCAGTTCTTC.